This T cell receptor beta chain was identified during a study of blood T cells in healthy people across ages (dated by TCRdb to about 2015). Study-level background: Template switching captured roughly one uniquely barcoded TCR beta cDNA molecule per two T cells in model experiments. The study measured age-related changes in TCR beta repertoire diversity using deep sequencing normalized with unique cDNA molecular identifiers. To avoid experimental bias, donors of different ages were randomly spread across the sequencing lanes. The donors were split into four age groups: young (average about 16 years), middle-aged (roughly 40), aged (roughly 68) and long-lived (approximately 89). Two additional independent replicas of 1 million unique cDNA reads from the same blood draw were analyzed for two donors (one aged 18 to 29 and one aged 80 or older).

Library creation used 5' RACE. TCRdb lists the instrument as Illumina HiSeq 2500. A second PCR of 7 to 11 cycles was performed with a sample-barcoded 5' primer and a J-beta primer mix. A unique molecular identifier was introduced onto each TCR beta cDNA molecule by a template-switch 5' adaptor carrying 12 random nucleotides. Each sample yielded at least 2.5 million CDR3-containing paired-end reads. First-strand cDNA synthesis was performed from all RNA using the Mint cDNA synthesis kit, with priming by a TRBC-specific oligonucleotide. After uracil-DNA glycosylase treatment, a first 18-cycle PCR used universal primers M1SS and BC2_uni_R on all cDNA. Under the source paper's analysis protocol: For normalization, 1 million high-quality reads were randomly selected from each sample, with every read carrying a distinct molecular identifier. Reads with shared molecular identifiers were discarded instead of being binned into consensus sequences. CDR3 identification, clonotype clustering and error correction used MiTCR with a Q25 quality threshold and the strictest error-elimination algorithm. Lower-bound total TCR beta diversity was estimated with a nonparametric unseen species model using Euler transformation. TCRdb reworked the public reads: Q25 trimming with fastp, MiXCR clone assembly, productive beta chains retained. Rows merge per CDR3 protein into single entries with the most common DNA and genes. The V and J calls come from TCRdb's annotation, not from the publication. Here the sample has over a million distinct CDR3 sequences; approximately 38% occur a single time. Of the sample, approximately 7.9% is held by the ten largest clones.

Here is what the overall study found, with its caveats: Donor CMV infection status was unknown, potentially confounding age-related changes in expanded clonotypes. The percentage of naive T cells measured by flow cytometry correlated strongly with observed TCR beta diversity. Bulk unsorted PBMC profiling prevented conclusive comparison of naive and antigen-experienced compartments. Estimates of total diversity based on one million sequenced T cells were regarded as lower bounds and as underestimates. The long-lived group showed more naive CD4+ T cells, fewer expanded clones and increased TCR diversity than the aged group, suggesting age selection. Observed TCR beta diversity per million T cells fell roughly linearly with age, and a significant reduction was already apparent by age about 38.

The donors were about 40 Caucasian individuals from Russia, aged 6 to 90 years, who were systemically healthy. Each donor gave approximately 9.4 milliliters of peripheral blood, drawn into EDTA-treated Vacutainer tubes. Ficoll-Paque density-gradient centrifugation was used to isolate PBMCs, with at least 6 million per sample. Trizol reagent was used to extract total RNA from PBMCs, with at least 5.5 micrograms per sample. The percentages of naive CD45RAhigh/CD27high T cells were determined by flow cytometry on a PBMC aliquot from every donor. V trim: 11 bases; J trim: 5 bases; unmatched bases: 8. According to the germline V gene, CDR1 reads ENHRY and CDR2 reads SYGVKD. The CDR3, from cysteine to phenylalanine, totals 13 residues. The read is trimmed to its CDR3 DNA, 39 bases read in frame from base 1. Points on this clonotype: Its antigen is unknown. This may stem from a read error, because a much larger clone lies one nucleotide away.

The chain uses TRBV10-3 and TRBJ2-1; 8 central nucleotides agree with TRBD2. The sequence was obtained from a woman aged 18-29 years in good health. Source material: blood. At the DNA level, the sequence is TGTGCCTCCACGGGAGGGCTTGACAATGAGCAGTTCTTC. It translates to CASTGGLDNEQFF.